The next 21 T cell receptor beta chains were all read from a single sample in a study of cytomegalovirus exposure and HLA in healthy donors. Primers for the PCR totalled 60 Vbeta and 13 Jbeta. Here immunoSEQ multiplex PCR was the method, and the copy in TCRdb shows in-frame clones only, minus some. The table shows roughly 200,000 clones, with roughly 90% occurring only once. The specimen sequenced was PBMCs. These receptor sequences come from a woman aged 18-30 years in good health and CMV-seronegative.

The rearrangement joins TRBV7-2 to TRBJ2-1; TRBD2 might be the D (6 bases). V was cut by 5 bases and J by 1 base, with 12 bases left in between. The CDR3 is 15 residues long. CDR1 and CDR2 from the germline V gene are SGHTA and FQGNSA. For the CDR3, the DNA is TGTGCCAGCAGCCCGATTAGCGGATCCTACAATGAGCAGTTCTTC. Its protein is CASSPISGSYNEQFF.

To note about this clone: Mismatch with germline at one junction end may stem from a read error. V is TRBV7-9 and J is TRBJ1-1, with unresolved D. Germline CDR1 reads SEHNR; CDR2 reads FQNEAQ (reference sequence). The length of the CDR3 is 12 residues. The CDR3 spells CSSSLEGAEAFF. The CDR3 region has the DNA TGTTCCAGCAGCTTGGAGGGAGCCGAAGCTTTCTTT.

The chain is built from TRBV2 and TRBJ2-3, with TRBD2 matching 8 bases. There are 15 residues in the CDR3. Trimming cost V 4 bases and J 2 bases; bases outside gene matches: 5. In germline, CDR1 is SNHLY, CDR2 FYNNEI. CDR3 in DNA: TGTGCCAGCAGTGGTACTAGCGGCCCCACAGATACGCAGTATTTT. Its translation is CASSGTSGPTDTQYF.

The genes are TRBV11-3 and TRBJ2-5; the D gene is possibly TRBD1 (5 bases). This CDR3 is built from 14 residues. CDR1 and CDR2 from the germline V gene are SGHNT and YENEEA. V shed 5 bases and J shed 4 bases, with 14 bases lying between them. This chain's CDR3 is CASSPGWGGETQYF. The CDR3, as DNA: TGTGCCAGCAGCCCCGGGTGGGGCGGAGAGACCCAGTACTTC.

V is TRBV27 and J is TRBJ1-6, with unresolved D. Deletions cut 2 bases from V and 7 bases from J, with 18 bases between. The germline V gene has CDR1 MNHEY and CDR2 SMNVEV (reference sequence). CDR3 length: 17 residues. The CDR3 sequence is CASSLTRKLTGNSPLHF. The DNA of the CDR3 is TGTGCCAGCAGTTTAACAAGGAAGCTTACGGGAAATTCACCCCTCCACTTT.

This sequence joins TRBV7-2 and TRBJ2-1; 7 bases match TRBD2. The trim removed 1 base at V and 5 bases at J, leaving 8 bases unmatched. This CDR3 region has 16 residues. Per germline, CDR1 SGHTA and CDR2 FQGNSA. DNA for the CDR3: TGTGCCAGCAGCTTAGGGCGGGGGAGGAACAACAATGAGCAGTTCTTC. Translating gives CASSLGRGRNNNEQFF.

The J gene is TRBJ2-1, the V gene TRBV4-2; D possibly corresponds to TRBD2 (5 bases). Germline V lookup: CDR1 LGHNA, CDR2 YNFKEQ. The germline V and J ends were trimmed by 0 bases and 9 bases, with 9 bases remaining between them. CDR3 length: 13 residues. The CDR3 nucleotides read TGTGCCAGCAGCCAAGATCTGCGGGTTGAGCAGTTCTTC. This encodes CASSQDLRVEQFF.

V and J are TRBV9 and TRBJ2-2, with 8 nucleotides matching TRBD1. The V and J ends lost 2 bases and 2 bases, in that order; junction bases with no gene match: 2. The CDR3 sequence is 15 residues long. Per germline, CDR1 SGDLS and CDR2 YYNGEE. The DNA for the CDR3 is TGTGCCAGCAGCGTTACAGGGGGAAACACCGGGGAGCTGTTTTTT. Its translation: CASSVTGGNTGELFF. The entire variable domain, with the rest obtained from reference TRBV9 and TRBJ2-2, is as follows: DSGVTQTPKHLITATGQRVTLRCSPRSGDLSVYWYQQSLDQGLQFLIQYYNGEERAKGNILERFSAQQFPDLHSELNLSSLELGDSALYFCASSVTGGNTGELFFGEGSRLTVL.

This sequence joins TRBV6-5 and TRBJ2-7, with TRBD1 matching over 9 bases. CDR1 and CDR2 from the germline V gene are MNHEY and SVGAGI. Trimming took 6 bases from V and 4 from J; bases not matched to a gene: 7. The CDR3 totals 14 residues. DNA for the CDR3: TGTGCCAGCAGCACAGGGGGCGCAACTTACGAGCAGTACTTC. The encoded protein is CASSTGGATYEQYF.

DNA of the CDR3: TGTGCCAGCAGCCAAACCACCGGGGGGGTCTCCTACAATGAGCAGTTCTTC. Translation: CASSQTTGGVSYNEQFF. The chain recombines TRBV7-2 with TRBJ2-1, with 8 positions matching TRBD2. Germline lookup yields CDR1 SGHTA and CDR2 FQGNSA. V lost 5 bases and J lost 0; bases outside the gene matches: 9. The CDR3 spans 17 residues.

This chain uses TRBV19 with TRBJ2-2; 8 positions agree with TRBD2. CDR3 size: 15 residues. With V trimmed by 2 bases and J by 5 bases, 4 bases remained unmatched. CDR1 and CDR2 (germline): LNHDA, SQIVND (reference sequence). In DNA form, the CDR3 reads TGTGCCAGTAGTATACCGGGACTAGAAACCGGGGAGCTGTTTTTT. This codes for CASSIPGLETGELFF.

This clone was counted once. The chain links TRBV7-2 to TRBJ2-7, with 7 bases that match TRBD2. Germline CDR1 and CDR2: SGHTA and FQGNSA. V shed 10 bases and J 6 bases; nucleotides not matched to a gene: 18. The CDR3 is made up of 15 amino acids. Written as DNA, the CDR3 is TGTGCCACATACCCACGGGGGGTTTTGGAGGGCGAGCAGTACTTC. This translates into CATYPRGVLEGEQYF. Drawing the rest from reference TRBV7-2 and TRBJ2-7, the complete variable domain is GAGVSQSPSNKVTEKGKDVELRCDPISGHTALYWYRQSLGQGLEFLIYFQGNSAPDKSGLPSDRFSAERTGGSVSTLTIQRTQQEDSAVYLCATYPRGVLEGEQYFGPGTRLTVT.

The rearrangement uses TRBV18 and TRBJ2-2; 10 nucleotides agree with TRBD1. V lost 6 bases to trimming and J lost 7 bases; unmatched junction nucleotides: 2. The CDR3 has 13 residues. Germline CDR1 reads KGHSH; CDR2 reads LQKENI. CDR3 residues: CASSGQGIGELFF. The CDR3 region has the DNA TGTGCCAGCTCGGGACAGGGGATCGGGGAGCTGTTTTTT.

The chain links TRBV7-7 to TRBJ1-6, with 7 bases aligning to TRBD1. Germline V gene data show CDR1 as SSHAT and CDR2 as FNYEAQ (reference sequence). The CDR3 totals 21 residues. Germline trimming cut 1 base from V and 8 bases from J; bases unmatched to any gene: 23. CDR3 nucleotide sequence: TGTGCCAGCAGCTTAGTGTGTGGCGGGACAGTCCAATCCTTTTCCGATTCACCCCTCCACTTT. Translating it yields CASSLVCGGTVQSFSDSPLHF.

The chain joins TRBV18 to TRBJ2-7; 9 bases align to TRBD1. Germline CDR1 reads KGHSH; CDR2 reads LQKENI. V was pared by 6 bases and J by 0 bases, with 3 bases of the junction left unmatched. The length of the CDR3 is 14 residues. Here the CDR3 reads CASSRQGGSYEQYF. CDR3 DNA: TGTGCCAGCTCTCGACAGGGGGGCTCCTACGAGCAGTACTTC.

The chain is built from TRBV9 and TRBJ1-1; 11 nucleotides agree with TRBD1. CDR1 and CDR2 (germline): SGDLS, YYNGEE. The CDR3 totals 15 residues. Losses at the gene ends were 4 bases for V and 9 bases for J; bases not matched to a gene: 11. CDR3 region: CASSYLGTGGEKAFF. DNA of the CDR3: TGTGCCAGCAGCTATCTAGGGACAGGGGGGGAGAAAGCTTTCTTT.

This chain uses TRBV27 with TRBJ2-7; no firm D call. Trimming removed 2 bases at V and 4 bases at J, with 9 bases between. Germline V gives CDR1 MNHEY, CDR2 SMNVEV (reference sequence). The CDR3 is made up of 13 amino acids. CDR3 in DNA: TGTGCCAGCAGTTTACTCGGCGGATACGAGCAGTACTTC. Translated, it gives CASSLLGGYEQYF.

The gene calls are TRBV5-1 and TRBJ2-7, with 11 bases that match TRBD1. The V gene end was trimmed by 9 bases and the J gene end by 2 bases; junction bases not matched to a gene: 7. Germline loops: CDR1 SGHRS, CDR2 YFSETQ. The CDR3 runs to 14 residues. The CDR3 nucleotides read TGCGCCACCTCTCCGGGACAGGGGGCCTACGAGCAGTACTTC. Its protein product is CATSPGQGAYEQYF. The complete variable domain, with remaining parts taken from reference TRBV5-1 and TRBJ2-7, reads KAGVTQTPRYLIKTRGQQVTLSCSPISGHRSVSWYQQTPGQGLQFLFEYFSETQRNKGNFPGRFSGRQFSNSRSEMNVSTLELGDSALYLCATSPGQGAYEQYFGPGTRLTVT.

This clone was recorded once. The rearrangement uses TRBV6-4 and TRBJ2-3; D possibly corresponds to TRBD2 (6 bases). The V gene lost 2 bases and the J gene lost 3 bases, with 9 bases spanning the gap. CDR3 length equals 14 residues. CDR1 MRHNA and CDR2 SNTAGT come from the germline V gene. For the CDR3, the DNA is TGTGCCAGCAGTGACGAGGAGGGGACAGATACGCAGTATTTT. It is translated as CASSDEEGTDTQYF.

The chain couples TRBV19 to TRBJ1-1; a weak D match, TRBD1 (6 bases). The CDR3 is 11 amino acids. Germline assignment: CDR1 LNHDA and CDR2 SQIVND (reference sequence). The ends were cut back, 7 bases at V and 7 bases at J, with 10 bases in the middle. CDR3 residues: CASKDSFEAFF. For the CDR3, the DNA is TGTGCCAGTAAGGACAGTTTTGAAGCTTTCTTT.

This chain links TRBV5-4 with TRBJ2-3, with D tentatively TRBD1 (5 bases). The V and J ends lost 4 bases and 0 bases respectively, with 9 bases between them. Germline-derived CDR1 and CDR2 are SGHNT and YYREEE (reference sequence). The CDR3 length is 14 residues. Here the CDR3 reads CASSMDISTDTQYF. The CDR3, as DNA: TGTGCCAGCAGCATGGACATAAGCACAGATACGCAGTATTTT.